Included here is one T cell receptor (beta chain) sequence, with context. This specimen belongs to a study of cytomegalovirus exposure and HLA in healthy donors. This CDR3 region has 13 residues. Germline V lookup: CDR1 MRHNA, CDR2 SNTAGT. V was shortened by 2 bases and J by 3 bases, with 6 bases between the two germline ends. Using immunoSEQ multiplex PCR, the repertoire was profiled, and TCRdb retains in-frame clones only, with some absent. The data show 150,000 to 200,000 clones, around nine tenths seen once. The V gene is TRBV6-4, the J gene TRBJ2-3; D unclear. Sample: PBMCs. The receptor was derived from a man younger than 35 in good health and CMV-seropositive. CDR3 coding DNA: TGTGCCAGCAGTGACGCGGAAACAGATACGCAGTATTTT. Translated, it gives CASSDAETDTQYF.